The rows below give T cell receptor beta chains drawn from one sample of a study of blood T cell repertoires in COVID-19. The protocol was immunoSEQ multiplex PCR, while the TCRdb copy is restricted to in-frame clones and leaves out a portion. The repertoire has approximately 400,000 clones, about 90% of them found once; the top ten carry about 1.5%. The source material was PBMCs or T cells enriched from blood (not recorded which). The receptors here all came from a man between 25 and 39 years old who had recovered from COVID-19. Each CDR3 is given with its conserved first and last residue. A D gene is named only where the DNA matches it firmly. Size tells how often a clone was seen (once, few, many) or the class of an expanded clone, and some rows leave it out.

V gene	clone size	CDR3 length	D gene	J gene	CDR3 protein	CDR3 DNA
TRBV9	.	15	TRBD2	TRBJ2-1	CASSVGWGLYNEQFF	TGTGCCAGCAGCGTAGGTTGGGGACTATACAATGAGCAGTTCTTC
TRBV7-9	.	16	TRBD1	TRBJ2-7	CASSFHRDRSSYEQYF	TGTGCCAGCAGCTTTCACCGGGACAGGAGCTCCTACGAGCAGTACTTC
TRBV5-4	.	14	.	TRBJ2-2	CASSLAGSTGELFF	TGTGCCAGCAGCTTGGCCGGGAGCACCGGGGAGCTGTTTTTT
TRBV11-2	.	13	.	TRBJ1-2	CASSLDPGAGYTF	TGTGCCAGCAGCTTAGATCCAGGGGCTGGCTACACCTTC
TRBV5-1	.	15	TRBD1	TRBJ1-1	CASRPDRGMNTEAFF	TGCGCCAGCAGACCCGACAGGGGAATGAACACTGAAGCTTTCTTT
TRBV11-2	.	16	TRBD2	TRBJ2-1	CASSPTAGSPYNEQFF	TGTGCCAGCAGCCCAACAGCGGGGAGCCCCTACAATGAGCAGTTCTTC
TRBV12-5	once	13	TRBD1	TRBJ2-1	CASGSQGADEQFF	TGTGCTAGTGGTTCGCAGGGGGCGGATGAGCAGTTCTTC
TRBV6-5	.	15	TRBD1	TRBJ2-1	CASSRGQSSYNEQFF	TGTGCCAGCAGTAGGGGGCAGAGCTCCTACAATGAGCAGTTCTTC
TRBV5-1	.	15	TRBD1	TRBJ1-3	CASSQVTGSGNTIYF	TGCGCCAGCAGCCAAGTGACAGGGTCTGGAAACACCATATATTTT
TRBV5-1	once	13	.	TRBJ2-4	CASSLTGGSIQYF	TGCGCCAGCAGCCTTACGGGGGGCAGCATTCAGTACTTC
TRBV11-2	.	15	TRBD2	TRBJ2-2	CASSFKLAGTGELFF	TGTGCCAGCAGCTTCAAACTAGCGGGGACCGGGGAGCTGTTTTTT
TRBV19	.	18	TRBD2	TRBJ2-2	CASSLRQGARGGDGELFF	TGTGCCAGTAGTTTGAGGCAGGGCGCACGGGGGGGCGACGGGGAGCTGTTTTTT
TRBV18	.	14	TRBD2	TRBJ2-7	CASSPPLGGDEQYF	TGTGCCAGCTCACCACCCTTGGGGGGGGACGAGCAGTACTTC
TRBV29-1	few	10	.	TRBJ1-1	CSVHWGVAFF	TGCAGCGTTCACTGGGGGGTAGCTTTCTTT
TRBV20-1	.	13	.	TRBJ2-5	CSASMRVAETQYF	TGCAGTGCTAGTATGAGGGTAGCGGAGACCCAGTACTTC
TRBV7-2	.	13	.	TRBJ1-1	CASSSYRNTEAFF	TGTGCCAGCAGCTCCTATCGGAACACTGAAGCTTTCTTT
TRBV10-3	.	17	TRBD2	TRBJ2-5	CAISESPGLVIQETQYF	TGTGCCATCAGTGAGTCCCCGGGACTAGTAATCCAAGAGACCCAGTACTTC
TRBV6-2/TRBV6-3	.	16	TRBD2	TRBJ2-5	CASSYDEERGEQTQYF	TGTGCCAGCAGTTACGACGAGGAGCGGGGGGAACAGACCCAGTACTTC
TRBV27	.	13	.	TRBJ1-2	CASSLYIDYGYTF	TGTGCCAGCAGTTTATATATAGACTATGGCTACACCTTC
TRBV10-3	.	16	.	TRBJ1-5	CAISERAVIRGQPQHF	TGTGCCATCAGTGAGAGGGCAGTGATCAGGGGTCAGCCCCAGCATTTT
TRBV10-3	.	15	.	TRBJ1-1	CAISESLREVTEAFF	TGTGCCATCAGTGAGTCGCTCCGGGAGGTTACTGAAGCTTTCTTT
TRBV6-1	.	16	.	TRBJ1-4	CASSDPRAPRGEKLFF	TGTGCCAGCAGTGACCCCCGGGCCCCAAGGGGGGAAAAACTGTTTTTT
TRBV2	.	16	.	TRBJ1-4	CASSEASDSAGEKLFF	TGTGCCAGCAGTGAAGCTTCGGACAGCGCGGGTGAAAAACTGTTTTTT
TRBV12-3/TRBV12-4	.	12	TRBD1	TRBJ1-2	CASTGGNYGYTF	TGTGCCAGTACAGGGGGGAACTATGGCTACACCTTC
TRBV6-1	once	15	TRBD2	TRBJ2-7	CASSEASGGFYEQYF	TGTGCCAGCAGTGAAGCCAGCGGGGGGTTTTACGAGCAGTACTTC
TRBV6-5	.	12	.	TRBJ1-3	CASTGSGNTIYF	TGTGCCAGCACCGGTTCTGGAAACACCATATATTTT
TRBV30	.	12	TRBD1	TRBJ1-1	CAWTRQGARAFF	TGTGCCTGGACCCGACAGGGGGCTCGGGCTTTCTTT
TRBV5-1	.	14	.	TRBJ2-6	CASRDNAGANVLTF	TGCGCCAGCAGGGACAACGCTGGGGCCAACGTCCTGACTTTC
TRBV4-3	.	15	TRBD1	TRBJ1-1	CASSQGQGASTEAFF	TGCGCCAGCAGCCAGGGACAGGGGGCTAGTACTGAAGCTTTCTTT
TRBV18	few	14	.	TRBJ1-1	CASSPYDSDTEAFF	TGTGCCAGCTCACCGTATGACAGCGACACTGAAGCTTTCTTT
TRBV5-5	once	14	TRBD1	TRBJ2-5	CASSLLQGAETQYF	TGTGCCAGCAGCTTGTTGCAGGGGGCAGAGACCCAGTACTTC
TRBV19	few	14	.	TRBJ2-7	CASSQRTLYYEQYF	TGTGCCAGTAGTCAACGAACCCTCTATTACGAGCAGTACTTC
TRBV18	.	15	.	TRBJ1-4	CASSPAQGLNEKLFF	TGTGCCAGCTCACCGGCTCAGGGACTCAATGAAAAACTGTTTTTT
TRBV27	.	14	TRBD1	TRBJ1-6	CASSPRQGRSPLHF	TGTGCCAGCAGTCCCAGACAGGGTCGCTCACCCCTCCACTTT